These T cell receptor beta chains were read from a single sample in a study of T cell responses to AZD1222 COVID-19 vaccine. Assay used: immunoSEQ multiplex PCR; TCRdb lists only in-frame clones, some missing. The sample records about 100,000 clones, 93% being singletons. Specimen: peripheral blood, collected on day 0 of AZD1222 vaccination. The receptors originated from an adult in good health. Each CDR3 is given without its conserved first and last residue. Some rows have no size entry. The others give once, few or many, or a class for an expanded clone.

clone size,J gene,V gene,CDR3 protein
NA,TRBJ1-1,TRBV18,ASSSAHRGRGTEAF
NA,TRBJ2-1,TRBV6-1,ASSEPVRAGEQF
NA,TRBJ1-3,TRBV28,ASSLLSGAGNTIY
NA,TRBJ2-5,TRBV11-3,ASSLYSGSGETQY
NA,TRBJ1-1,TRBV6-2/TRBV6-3,ASSTGAGTEAF
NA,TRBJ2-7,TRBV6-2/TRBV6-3,ASSRLHEQY
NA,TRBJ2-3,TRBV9,ASSVAAGVQADTQY
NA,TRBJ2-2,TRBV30,AWKAGRAETGELF
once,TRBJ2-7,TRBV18,ASSPRREGREQY
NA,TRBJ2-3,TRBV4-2,ASSQIRGLGPDTQY
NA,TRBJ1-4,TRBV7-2,ASSDNRQGRGKLF
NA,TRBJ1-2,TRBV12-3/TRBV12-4,ASSFGRGGYT
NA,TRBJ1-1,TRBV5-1,ASSTQTGGTEAF
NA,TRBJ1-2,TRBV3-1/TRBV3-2,ASSLGTEHYGYT
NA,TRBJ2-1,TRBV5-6,ASSPQAREGRNEQF
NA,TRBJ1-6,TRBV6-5,ASSLFGNSPLH
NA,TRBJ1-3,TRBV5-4,ASRRDLSSGNTIY
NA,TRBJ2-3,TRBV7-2,ASSEQVADTQY
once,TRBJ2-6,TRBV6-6,ASSYKGSGANVLT
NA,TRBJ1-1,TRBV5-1,ASSFGSLETEAF
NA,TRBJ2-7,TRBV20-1,SASRLAGDDEQY
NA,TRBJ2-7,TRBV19,ASSVTGTGYEQY
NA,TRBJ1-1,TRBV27,ASILRRGPTNTEAF
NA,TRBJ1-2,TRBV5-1,ASRDNYGYT
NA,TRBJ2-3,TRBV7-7,ASSPGQPFTDTQY
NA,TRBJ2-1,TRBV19,ASSLSSGSLHEQF
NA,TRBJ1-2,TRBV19,ASSRRPSTGDVGYT
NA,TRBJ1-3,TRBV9,ASSVVGGSGNTIY
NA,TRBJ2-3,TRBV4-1,ASSHNTLGQTTDTQY
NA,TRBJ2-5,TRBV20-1,SASRGLFSETQY
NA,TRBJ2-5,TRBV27,ASSPLAGVNQETQY
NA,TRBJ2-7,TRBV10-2,ASSGGSAEPGYEQY
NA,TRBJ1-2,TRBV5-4,ASSFGRDGYT
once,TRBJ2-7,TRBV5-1,ASSLRSGSSYEQY
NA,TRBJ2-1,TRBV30,ACRQYNEQF
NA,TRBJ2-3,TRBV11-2,ASSPIGGTTDTQY
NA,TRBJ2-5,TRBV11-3,ASSLPRGVETQY
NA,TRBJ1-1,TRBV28,ASLRGGHTEAF
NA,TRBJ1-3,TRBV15,ATSGGPGVDTIY
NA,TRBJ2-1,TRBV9,ASSATGYNEQF
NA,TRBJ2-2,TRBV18,ASHGQSYTGELF
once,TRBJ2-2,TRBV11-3,ASSFRSGGAGELF
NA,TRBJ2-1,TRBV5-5,ASSLEGSYYNEQF
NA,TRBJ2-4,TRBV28,ASIGDSPKNIQY
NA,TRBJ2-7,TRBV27,ASGGQVATEQY
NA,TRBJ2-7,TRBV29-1,SVVFLDNLSYEQY
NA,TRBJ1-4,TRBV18,ASSPPGVAGEKLF
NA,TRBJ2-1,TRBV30,AWNRGGTPREQF
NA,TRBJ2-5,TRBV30,AWSMSGIQETQY
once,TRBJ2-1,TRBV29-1,SVKPPSYNEQF
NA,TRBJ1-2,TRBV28,ASSLYPPKVGYT
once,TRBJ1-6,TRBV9,ASSVATVDSPLH
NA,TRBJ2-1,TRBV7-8,ASSSPSYNEQF
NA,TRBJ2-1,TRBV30,AWTGQGGGEQF
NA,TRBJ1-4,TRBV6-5,ASSYSLGQGYEKLF